Presented here are 11 T cell receptor beta chains from one specimen sequenced in a study of control samples from healthy donors and cancer patients. Sequencing was performed with immunoSEQ multiplex PCR; in TCRdb, only in-frame clones are kept and a portion is missing. In the table there are some 200,000 clones, 85% to 95% of which are singletons. Sequenced input: blood. The source is a man aged 18-30 years in good health.

The rearrangement uses TRBV7-3 and TRBJ2-1; TRBD1 or TRBD2 may be the D gene (5 bases each). CDR1 and CDR2 from the germline V gene are SGHTA and FQGTGA. V lost 5 bases, J lost 0 bases, and 11 bases lay in between. There are 15 residues in the CDR3. The CDR3 here is CASSVRDGSYNEQFF. CDR3 nucleotide sequence: TGTGCCAGCAGCGTACGGGACGGCTCCTACAATGAGCAGTTCTTC.

V usage is TRBV10-3 and J usage is TRBJ2-1, with TRBD2 matching over 10 bases. J lost 1 base, V lost 3 bases, and 6 bases had no gene match. The CDR3 is 17 amino acids. The V gene's germline CDR1 is ENHRY and CDR2 SYGVKD. The DNA for the CDR3 is TGTGCCATCAGTGACTTGCAGCGGGGGGGATCCTACAATGAGCAGTTCTTC. This encodes CAISDLQRGGSYNEQFF.

The genes are TRBV19 and TRBJ1-2; 7 positions match TRBD1. The CDR3 loop spans 13 amino acids. From germline, CDR1 is LNHDA and CDR2 SQIVND (reference sequence). J lost 6 bases, V lost 5 bases, and 6 bases had no gene match. CDR3: CASSQTGIDGYTF. The CDR3 DNA sequence: TGTGCCAGTAGTCAGACAGGGATTGATGGCTACACCTTC.

The V call is TRBV21-1, the J call TRBJ1-1. TRBV21-1 is an annotated pseudogene. The CDR3 runs to 16 residues. The CDR3 DNA sequence: TGTGCCAGCAGCTCTCACCTGCGGCGAGTGAACACTGAAGCTTTCTTT. Translated: CASSSHLRRVNTEAFF.

This chain connects TRBV2 to TRBJ2-3; no reliable D call. Trimming cost V 6 bases and J 4 bases, with 11 bases left between them. The germline V gene has CDR1 SNHLY and CDR2 FYNNEI. The CDR3 loop spans 13 amino acids. The CDR3 nucleotides read TGTGCCAGCAGGAAGGAAGTATCAGATACGCAGTATTTT. Translation: CASRKEVSDTQYF.

The rearrangement joins TRBV4-2 to TRBJ2-3; D not resolved. The V end lost 1 base, the J end lost 3 bases, and 11 bases lay between the germline ends. The CDR3 extends over 15 amino acids. In germline, CDR1 is LGHNA, CDR2 YNFKEQ. In DNA, the CDR3 is TGTGCCAGCAGCCAAGCATTTGGGCGAACAGATACGCAGTATTTT. It translates to CASSQAFGRTDTQYF.

This clone was seen a few times. V usage is TRBV30 and J usage is TRBJ2-1; D gene uncertain. The V end was cut by 5 bases, the J end by 3 bases, with 5 bases between. CDR1 GTSNPN and CDR2 SVGIG come from the germline V gene (reference sequence). This CDR3 has 11 residues. The CDR3 DNA follows: TGTGCCTGGGACGGCTACAATGAGCAGTTCTTC. Residues: CAWDGYNEQFF.

The rearrangement uses TRBV7-9 and TRBJ2-3; D unresolved. The V gene's germline CDR1 is SEHNR and CDR2 FQNEAQ (reference sequence). The CDR3 sequence is 16 residues long. The ends were cut back, 2 bases at V and 1 base at J, with 13 bases in the middle. The CDR3 is CASSLIDPQGTDTQYF. For the CDR3, the DNA is TGTGCCAGCAGCTTAATCGATCCCCAGGGCACAGATACGCAGTATTTT. The full variable domain, completed using reference TRBV7-9 and TRBJ2-3, is DTGVSQNPRHKITKRGQNVTFRCDPISEHNRLYWYRQTLGQGPEFLTYFQNEAQLEKSRLLSDRFSAERPKGSFSTLEIQRTEQGDSAMYLCASSLIDPQGTDTQYFGPGTRLTVL.

The rearrangement links TRBV5-1 to TRBJ2-2; D is unresolved. V was clipped by 0 bases and J by 1 base, with 4 bases between them. The CDR3 length is 14 residues. In germline, CDR1 is SGHRS, CDR2 YFSETQ. The CDR3 region is CASSLALNTGELFF. In nucleotides, the CDR3 is TGCGCCAGCAGCTTGGCCCTGAACACCGGGGAGCTGTTTTTT.

The V and J genes are TRBV7-8 and TRBJ2-7; D gene uncertain. The germline gives CDR1 SGHVS, CDR2 FQNEAQ. Trimming removed 4 bases from V and 0 bases from J, with 13 bases in between. This CDR3 region has 15 residues. The CDR3 sequence: CASSSLGSSSYEQYF. The CDR3 nucleotides read TGTGCCAGCAGCTCGCTAGGAAGCAGCTCCTACGAGCAGTACTTC.

The chain couples TRBV2 to TRBJ2-1; the D call may be TRBD1 or TRBD2 (5 bases each). The CDR3 has 12 residues. Germline CDR1 SNHLY, CDR2 FYNNEI. V lost 8 bases and J lost 15, with 20 bases in between. The CDR3 spells CASGRELGLWFF. Written as DNA, the CDR3 is TGTGCCAGCGGTCGGGAACTGGGGCTGTGGTTCTTC.